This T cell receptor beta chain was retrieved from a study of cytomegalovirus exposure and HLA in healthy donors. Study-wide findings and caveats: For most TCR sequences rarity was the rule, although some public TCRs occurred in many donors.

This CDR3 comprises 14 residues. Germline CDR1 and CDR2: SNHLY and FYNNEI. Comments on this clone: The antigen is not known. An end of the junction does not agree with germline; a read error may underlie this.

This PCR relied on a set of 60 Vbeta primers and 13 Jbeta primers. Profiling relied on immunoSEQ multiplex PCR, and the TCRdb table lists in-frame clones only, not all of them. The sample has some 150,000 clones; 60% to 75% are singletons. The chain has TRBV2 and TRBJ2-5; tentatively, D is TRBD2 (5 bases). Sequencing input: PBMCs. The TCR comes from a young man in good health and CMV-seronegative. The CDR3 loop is CASTRDGNQEAQYF. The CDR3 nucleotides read TGTGCCAGCACTAGAGACGGGAATCAAGAGGCCCAGTACTTC. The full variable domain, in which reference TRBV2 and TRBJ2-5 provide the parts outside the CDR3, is EPEVTQTPSHQVTQMGQEVILRCVPISNHLYFYWYRQILGQKVEFLVSFYNNEISEKSEIFDDQFSVERPDGSNFTLKIRSTKLEDSAMYFCASTRDGNQEAQYFGPGTRLLVL.